Listed below are T cell receptor beta chains from one sample, sequenced in a study of T cells in Graves' hyperthyroidism and ophthalmopathy. One entry per CDR3 protein, called by TCRdb with MiXCR from the multiplex PCR reads. The sample has 500,000 to 600,000 distinct CDR3 sequences, 16% seen once. The specimen sequenced was blood. Receptors were obtained from a young woman with Graves' hyperthyroidism. Each CDR3 is given with its conserved first and last residue. Each record gives: CDR3 DNA, CDR3 protein, clone size, J gene, V gene, D gene. The D gene is left open where the match is weak. Only part of the rows carry a size: once, few, many, or a class if the clone is expanded.

cdr3_nt: TGTGCCAGCAGCTTAGGGGCGCAGGGCTCCTACGAGCAGTACTTC
cdr3_aa: CASSLGAQGSYEQYF
clone_size: many
j_call: TRBJ2-7
v_call: TRBV11-2
d_call: -

cdr3_nt: TGTGCCAGCAGCCCTGGGGCGGCTTCCTACGAGCAGTACTTC
cdr3_aa: CASSPGAASYEQYF
clone_size: many
j_call: TRBJ2-7
v_call: TRBV7-9
d_call: -

cdr3_nt: TGTGCCAGCAGCTTAGATGAGGGAGGGCCCTCAGATACGCAGTATTTT
cdr3_aa: CASSLDEGGPSDTQYF
clone_size: -
j_call: TRBJ2-3
v_call: TRBV11-2
d_call: TRBD2

cdr3_nt: TGTGCCAGCAGTTATACCGGACAGGGGAATTCACCCCTCCACTTT
cdr3_aa: CASSYTGQGNSPLHF
clone_size: -
j_call: TRBJ1-6
v_call: TRBV6-1
d_call: TRBD1

cdr3_nt: TGTGCCAGCAGTACCCCGCCTGCAAATCAGCCCCAGCATTTT
cdr3_aa: CASSTPPANQPQHF
clone_size: few
j_call: TRBJ1-5
v_call: TRBV28
d_call: -

cdr3_nt: TGCAGTGCTAGTACGAGCGGAGCCTACAATGAGCAGTTCTTC
cdr3_aa: CSASTSGAYNEQFF
clone_size: -
j_call: TRBJ2-1
v_call: TRBV20-1
d_call: -

cdr3_nt: TGTGCCAGCAGTCCATTTAAGGGGTCCTACGAGCAGTACTTC
cdr3_aa: CASSPFKGSYEQYF
clone_size: -
j_call: TRBJ2-7
v_call: TRBV27
d_call: -

cdr3_nt: TGTGCCAGTAGTATCGCATTTAACATTAACACTGAAGCTTTCTTT
cdr3_aa: CASSIAFNINTEAFF
clone_size: many
j_call: TRBJ1-1
v_call: TRBV19
d_call: -

cdr3_nt: TGTGCCAGCAGTTCCCCTTTTGCGGGAGACACCGGGGAGCTGTTTTTT
cdr3_aa: CASSSPFAGDTGELFF
clone_size: -
j_call: TRBJ2-2
v_call: TRBV27
d_call: TRBD2

cdr3_nt: TGTGCCTGGAGCAGGGGCCCCGCTTACGAGCAGTACTTC
cdr3_aa: CAWSRGPAYEQYF
clone_size: -
j_call: TRBJ2-7
v_call: TRBV30
d_call: -

cdr3_nt: TGTGCCAGCAGCCAACAAGGACTAGCGTCGGGAGATACGCAGTATTTT
cdr3_aa: CASSQQGLASGDTQYF
clone_size: -
j_call: TRBJ2-3
v_call: TRBV7-9
d_call: TRBD2

cdr3_nt: TGTGCCAGCAGTCCCCGACTAGCGGGAGAGACCCAGTACTTC
cdr3_aa: CASSPRLAGETQYF
clone_size: many
j_call: TRBJ2-5
v_call: TRBV2
d_call: TRBD2

cdr3_nt: TGTGCCAGCAGTTACGGGGCTAGCGATGAGCAGTTCTTC
cdr3_aa: CASSYGASDEQFF
clone_size: few
j_call: TRBJ2-1
v_call: TRBV6-5
d_call: -

cdr3_nt: TGTGCCAGCAGTTCTAGAGACAAGTGGGGTAATGAAAAACTGTTTTTT
cdr3_aa: CASSSRDKWGNEKLFF
clone_size: -
j_call: TRBJ1-4
v_call: TRBV6-1
d_call: -

cdr3_nt: TGTGCCAGCTCACTCCGACAGGGAAGGGCGGACACTGAAGCTTTCTTT
cdr3_aa: CASSLRQGRADTEAFF
clone_size: few
j_call: TRBJ1-1
v_call: TRBV18
d_call: TRBD1

cdr3_nt: TGTGCCAGCAGTACCCACCGTAGGGACTCCTACTATGGCTACACCTTC
cdr3_aa: CASSTHRRDSYYGYTF
clone_size: many
j_call: TRBJ1-2
v_call: TRBV2
d_call: -